A single sample is the source of the 6 T cell receptor beta chains below, sequenced in a study of blood T cell repertoires in COVID-19. Sequencing was performed with immunoSEQ multiplex PCR; in TCRdb, only in-frame clones are kept and a portion is missing. Of 250,000 to 350,000 clones in the sample, roughly 90% were seen once. The specimen sequenced was peripheral blood. These receptors originate from a woman aged 45 to 65 who had recovered from COVID-19.

The chain joins TRBV7-3 to TRBJ2-1; D may be TRBD2 (6 bases). This CDR3 contains 15 residues. From germline, CDR1 is SGHTA and CDR2 FQGTGA. Trimming stripped 2 bases from V and 1 base from J, with 9 bases between. In nucleotides, the CDR3 is TGTGCCAGCAGCTTACTTGGGGGGTCCTACAATGAGCAGTTCTTC. Translated: CASSLLGGSYNEQFF.

This rearrangement joins TRBV4-2 to TRBJ2-7, with D unclear. This CDR3 has 14 residues. Trimming shortened V by 0 bases and J by 6 bases, and 12 bases separated the two germline ends. Germline lookup yields CDR1 LGHNA and CDR2 YNFKEQ. CDR3 DNA sequence: TGTGCCAGCAGCCAAGAGAGAGGTAGAGGCGAGCAGTACTTC. This sequence encodes CASSQERGRGEQYF.

V usage is TRBV30 and J usage is TRBJ1-1; D is possibly TRBD1 (5 bases). The CDR3 has 16 amino acids. In germline, CDR1 is GTSNPN, CDR2 SVGIG (reference sequence). Trimming removed 2 bases from V and 4 bases from J, with 20 bases in between. This chain's CDR3 is CAWSKGRMSGGTEAFF. The DNA for the CDR3 is TGTGCCTGGAGTAAGGGAAGGATGTCGGGGGGCACTGAAGCTTTCTTT. Complete variable domain (other parts from reference TRBV30 and TRBJ1-1): SQTIHQWPATLVQPVGSPLSLECTVEGTSNPNLYWYRQAAGRGLQLLFYSVGIGQISSEVPQNLSASRPQDRQFILSSKKLLLSDSGFYLCAWSKGRMSGGTEAFFGQGTRLTVV.

The chain is built from TRBV18 and TRBJ2-7; 7 nucleotides agree with TRBD2. There are 14 residues in the CDR3. The trim removed 3 bases at V and 5 bases at J, leaving 7 bases unmatched. Germline CDR1 KGHSH, CDR2 LQKENI. The CDR3 sequence: CASSPSGGRNEQYF. The CDR3 DNA reads TGTGCCAGCTCACCCTCGGGGGGAAGGAACGAGCAGTACTTC.

This sequence joins TRBV6-5 and TRBJ1-2, with 8 bases matching TRBD1. CDR3 length equals 15 residues. Germline V lookup: CDR1 MNHEY, CDR2 SVGAGI. V was pared by 6 bases and J by 0 bases, with 6 bases of the junction left unmatched. The CDR3 sequence: CASSTTGAANYGYTF. As DNA, the CDR3 is TGTGCCAGCAGCACGACAGGGGCGGCTAACTATGGCTACACCTTC.

V usage is TRBV4-1 and J usage is TRBJ2-3; 9 bases are shared with TRBD2. The CDR3 runs to 15 residues. Germline trimming cut 4 bases from V and 2 bases from J; bases unmatched to any gene: 4. Per germline, CDR1 MGHRA and CDR2 YSYEKL. The CDR3 here is CASSLRLADTDTQYF. CDR3 coding DNA: TGCGCCAGCAGCCTTCGACTAGCGGACACAGATACGCAGTATTTT.